Listed here is a single T cell receptor beta chain. As yet, its antigen is unknown. Compared with germline, one end of the junction differs, possibly owing to a read error. RNA transcripts provided the source from which TCR beta CDR3 regions were amplified. The study used the HTBI primer set for a first-round RT-PCR of the TCR CDR3. TCRdb called the multiplex PCR reads again in MiXCR, with one record for every CDR3 protein. Of hundreds of thousands of distinct CDR3 sequences listed, approximately 14% are singletons. This record comes from a study of T cells in Graves' hyperthyroidism and ophthalmopathy. Study conclusions and caveats: Appearing also in blood were most of the thyroid clonotypes expanded above 0.001.

Germline CDR1 reads GTSNPN; CDR2 reads SVGIG (reference sequence). The CDR3 has 11 residues. This sequence originates from a woman aged 18-35 years with Graves' hyperthyroidism. This sequence joins TRBV30 and TRBJ1-2, with 7 positions matching TRBD1. Material for sequencing was blood. CDR3 DNA sequence: TGTGCCTGGAGTGTCAGGGGGGCGCGGGCCTTC. It translates to CAWSVRGARAF.